These 19 T cell receptor beta chains came from one sample sequenced in a study of T-cell memory formation after mild COVID-19. From the 5' RACE reads, TCRdb called clonotypes with MiXCR, one entry per CDR3 protein. The sample lists about 320,000 distinct CDR3 sequences, approximately 15% occurring once. Sequencing input: PBMCs or a T cell subset sorted from them (not recorded which). Every receptor here comes from a man aged 18 to 35 who had mild COVID-19 (a few samples of this study predate the infection). Cell type and time point are not known.

The sample holds a few counts of this clonotype. V usage is TRBV15 and J usage is TRBJ2-7, with D hard to call. Per germline, CDR1 LNHNV and CDR2 YYDKDF (reference sequence). The CDR3 has 13 amino acids. With 0 bases removed from V and 4 bases from J, the gap between germline ends came to 7 bases. CDR3 nucleotides: TGTGCCACCAGCAGAGATAGAACATACGAGCAGTACGTC. The encoded protein is CATSRDRTYEQYV.

The sample holds a few counts of this clonotype. The chain joins TRBV7-8 to TRBJ2-3, with TRBD2 identical over 8 bases. V gave up 5 bases and J gave up 5 bases; unmatched junction bases: 12. The length of the CDR3 is 16 residues. Germline V gene data show CDR1 as SGHVS and CDR2 as FQNEAQ. The chain's CDR3 is CASSRRGAPTGDTQYF. The CDR3, as DNA: TGTGCCAGCAGCAGGCGGGGGGCCCCCACAGGAGATACGCAGTATTTT.

This CDR3 is CASSEAHGANVLTF. The CDR3 DNA sequence: TGTGCCAGCAGTGAAGCCCATGGGGCCAACGTCCTGACTTTC. This sequence joins TRBV2 and TRBJ2-6; D gene unclear. The CDR3 extends over 14 amino acids. The V and J ends lost 0 bases and 3 bases respectively, with 3 bases between them. Germline CDR1 and CDR2: SNHLY and FYNNEI.

In this sample, this clonotype turned up many times. The CDR3 bases are TGCGCCAGCAGCCAAGATCCTAGCGGGGGGGCAGAGACCCAGTACTTC. Its translation is CASSQDPSGGAETQYF. The gene calls are TRBV4-3 and TRBJ2-5; 12 positions match TRBD2. V dropped 0 bases and J dropped 4; count of bases not matched to a gene: 3. This CDR3 is built from 16 residues. The germline gives CDR1 LGHNA, CDR2 YSLEER.

The sample holds a few counts of this clonotype. CDR3: CASSLSDRGNSPLHF. DNA of the CDR3: TGTGCCAGCAGCTTGTCAGACAGGGGGAATTCACCCCTCCACTTT. The chain uses TRBV5-6 and TRBJ1-6, with TRBD1 matching 9 bases. The V segment lost 1 base and the J segment 7 bases; nucleotides outside the gene matches: 3. The CDR3 sequence is 15 residues long. Germline-derived CDR1 and CDR2 are SGHDT and YYEEEE.

The CDR3 reads CASSQPTGAGETQYF. CDR3 sequence (DNA): TGCGCCAGCAGCCAGCCGACAGGTGCCGGGGAGACCCAGTACTTC. This rearrangement joins TRBV4-1 to TRBJ2-5; D is perhaps TRBD1 (6 bases). V dropped 3 bases and J dropped 5 bases, with 16 bases sitting between them. The CDR3 consists of 15 residues. CDR1 is MGHRA, CDR2 YSYEKL, per germline.

This clonotype has more than one count but fewer than ten. V usage is TRBV7-2 and J usage is TRBJ1-2; the D gene is possibly TRBD1 (6 bases). V was clipped by 5 bases and J by 4 bases, with 17 bases between them. The CDR3 has 15 residues. The germline V gene has CDR1 SGHTA and CDR2 FQGNSA. In DNA form, the CDR3 reads TGTGCCAGCAGCCGAGAGGGGGGCATAATCTATGGCTACACCTTC. Its protein product is CASSREGGIIYGYTF.

This sequence joins TRBV6-1 and TRBJ2-5; TRBD1 matches 7 bases. V gave up 0 bases and J gave up 2 bases; unmatched junction bases: 6. The CDR3 is 16 amino acids. Looked up from germline, CDR1 is MNHNS and CDR2 is SASEGT. The CDR3 DNA reads TGTGCCAGCAGTGAAGCCCCACAGGGGCCTCAAGAGACCCAGTACTTC. Residues: CASSEAPQGPQETQYF.

This clonotype showed up just a few times. The V call is TRBV6-1, the J call TRBJ2-7; weak D call: TRBD1 (6 bases). The germline V gene has CDR1 MNHNS and CDR2 SASEGT. This CDR3 comprises 10 residues. Trimming took 10 bases from V and 4 from J, leaving 8 bases between them. The CDR3 bases are TGTGCCACCACAGGGTACGAGCAGTACTTC. Amino acid sequence: CATTGYEQYF.

The rearrangement uses TRBV24-1 and TRBJ1-6; 11 nucleotides agree with TRBD1. Germline CDR1 is KGHDR and CDR2 is SFDVKD. Trimming removed 4 bases from V and 9 bases from J; junction bases left unmatched: 10. The CDR3 covers 17 residues. The CDR3 region is CATSDRTGGLAFSPLHF. DNA for the CDR3: TGTGCCACCAGTGACCGGACAGGGGGCCTGGCGTTTTCACCCCTCCACTTT.

The rearrangement uses TRBV11-2 and TRBJ2-5, with 12 bases that match TRBD2. The ends lost 1 base at V and 2 bases at J; junction bases unmatched: 2. CDR1 SGHAT and CDR2 FQNNGV come from the germline V gene. The CDR3 has 16 residues. CDR3 sequence (DNA): TGTGCCAGCAGCTTAGGTGGACTAGCGGGACAAGAGACCCAGTACTTC. This translates into CASSLGGLAGQETQYF.

The rearrangement uses TRBV7-2 and TRBJ1-6, with D perhaps matching TRBD1 (5 bases). Trimming pared 6 bases from V and 5 bases from J, leaving 14 bases between. The CDR3 contains 15 residues. Germline-derived CDR1 and CDR2 are SGHTA and FQGNSA. CDR3 coding DNA: TGTGCCAGCAGTCGGGGCGGCACGGATAATTCACCCCTCCACTTT. Protein sequence: CASSRGGTDNSPLHF.

This clonotype has just a few counts. The genes are TRBV6-6 and TRBJ2-3; 8 nucleotides agree with TRBD2. The CDR3 loop spans 16 amino acids. Germline loops: CDR1 MNHNY, CDR2 SVGAGI (reference sequence). V lost 4 bases, J lost 2 bases, and 8 bases stayed unmatched. CDR3: CASSSWAGGHTDTQYF. CDR3 nucleotide sequence: TGTGCCAGCAGTTCTTGGGCGGGGGGTCACACAGATACGCAGTATTTT.

The rearrangement joins TRBV5-1 to TRBJ1-2; D unclear. Per the germline V gene, CDR1 is SGHRS and CDR2 is YFSETQ. The V end lost 5 bases, the J end lost 3 bases, and 17 bases lay between the germline ends. CDR3 size: 15 residues. CDR3 nucleotide sequence: TGCGCCAGCAGTTTAAGGACGGGTTCACACTATGGCTACACCTTC. Translation gives CASSLRTGSHYGYTF.

The chain uses TRBV19 and TRBJ1-2, with D unclear. Germline CDR1 is LNHDA and CDR2 is SQIVND (reference sequence). V lost 4 bases and J lost 7, with 7 bases in between. The CDR3 loop spans 11 amino acids. CDR3 sequence reads: CASSRRSGYTF. The DNA for the CDR3 is TGTGCCAGTAGTAGAAGGAGTGGCTACACCTTC.

This sequence joins TRBV6-2 or TRBV6-3 and TRBJ2-3; 10 positions agree with TRBD2. The germline V gene has CDR1 MNHEY and CDR2 SVGEGT. This CDR3 is built from 17 residues. Trimming removed 5 bases from V and 1 base from J; junction bases left unmatched: 9. The CDR3 DNA is TGTGCCAGCAGTGACCCTCGAACTAGCGGGGGCACAGATACGCAGTATTTT. Protein sequence: CASSDPRTSGGTDTQYF.

This rearrangement joins TRBV9 to TRBJ1-1; D is undetermined. The germline CDR1 and CDR2 sequences are SGDLS and YYNGEE. Trimming took off 1 base at V and 1 base at J, with 8 bases between the two ends. The CDR3 is 14 residues long. The CDR3 region has the DNA TGTGCCAGCAGCGTAAGTAACTCGAACACTGAAGCTTTCTTT. Its translation: CASSVSNSNTEAFF.

This clonotype was seen more than once but under ten times. The rearrangement uses TRBV20-1 and TRBJ1-1; tentative D call: TRBD1 (6 bases). This CDR3 contains 13 residues. Deletions cut 5 bases from V and 4 bases from J, with 14 bases between. The germline CDR1 and CDR2 sequences are DFQATT and SNEGSKA (reference sequence). Here the CDR3 reads CSAGRGWGTEAFF. The CDR3 coding sequence is TGCAGTGCTGGCAGGGGATGGGGCACTGAAGCTTTCTTT.

The chain carries TRBV25-1 and TRBJ2-7; 10 bases are a match to TRBD1. The CDR3 runs 16 residues. V shed 4 bases and J 2 bases; nucleotides not matched to a gene: 8. Germline V lookup: CDR1 MGHDK, CDR2 SYGVNS. CDR3 amino acids: CASSGKPTGGPYEQYF. The CDR3, as DNA: TGTGCCAGCAGTGGTAAACCGACAGGGGGCCCCTACGAGCAGTACTTC.